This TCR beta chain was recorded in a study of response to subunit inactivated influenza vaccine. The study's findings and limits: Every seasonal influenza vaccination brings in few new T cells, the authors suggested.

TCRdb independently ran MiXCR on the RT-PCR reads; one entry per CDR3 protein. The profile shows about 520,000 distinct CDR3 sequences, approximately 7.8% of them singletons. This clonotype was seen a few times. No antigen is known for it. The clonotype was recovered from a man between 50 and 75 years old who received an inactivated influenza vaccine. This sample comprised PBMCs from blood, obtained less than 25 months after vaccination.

This chain's CDR3 is CASSPGTSAHNEQFF. The CDR3 DNA reads as TGTGCCAGCAGCCCAGGGACTAGCGCTCACAATGAGCAGTTCTTC. The V gene is TRBV6-2 or TRBV6-3, the J gene TRBJ2-1, with TRBD2 identical over 10 bases. The J segment lost 5 bases and the V segment lost 6 bases, leaving 7 bases of the junction unmatched. CDR3 length equals 15 residues. Germline V gene data show CDR1 as MNHEY and CDR2 as SVGEGT.